Following are 20 T cell receptor beta chains from one sample sequenced in a study of shared clonotypes between healthy human individuals (dated by TCRdb to about 2020). The library was built by means of the immunoSEQ multiplex PCR assay. TCRdb holds this immuneACCESS table with in-frame rearrangements only. Some clones are missing; in checked studies, unresolved V genes explain under half, and the rest has no known cause. For this sample there are 2 million to 2.5 million clones; approximately 96% appear just once. The ten biggest clones cover around 0.13% of the sample. Sequencing used naive CD4+ T cells sorted from blood. The cell subset or site tag for this specimen amounts to: CD45RA+ positively selected. These receptor sequences come from a man between 18 and 29 years old in good health.

The J gene is TRBJ2-7, the V gene TRBV5-4; no clear D gene. CDR1 and CDR2 (germline): SGHNT, YYREEE (reference sequence). The CDR3 has 14 residues. Trimming shortened V by 0 bases and J by 0 bases, and 7 bases separated the two germline ends. CDR3 DNA sequence: TGTGCCAGCAGCTTGGAAAGCAACTCCTACGAGCAGTACTTC. This gives the protein CASSLESNSYEQYF.

The chain carries TRBV5-4 and TRBJ2-7; possible D gene TRBD1, 6 bases. Trimming took off 0 bases at V and 7 bases at J, with 11 bases between the two ends. The CDR3 sequence is 13 residues long. From germline, CDR1 is SGHNT and CDR2 YYREEE (reference sequence). CDR3 nucleotide sequence: TGTGCCAGCAGCTTGGACAGGGAGCGGGAGCAGTACTTC. Its protein is CASSLDREREQYF.

The gene calls are TRBV13 and TRBJ1-2, with a possible D match to TRBD1 (6 bases). The V end was cut by 5 bases, the J end by 6 bases, with 13 bases between. Germline CDR1 reads PRHDT; CDR2 reads FYEKMQ (reference sequence). The CDR3 contains 13 residues. In DNA form, the CDR3 reads TGTGCCAGCAGCACATCGACAGGACATGGCTACACCTTC. Translated: CASSTSTGHGYTF. Full variable domain (outside the CDR3, taken from reference TRBV13 and TRBJ1-2): AAGVIQSPRHLIKEKRETATLKCYPIPRHDTVYWYQQGPGQDPQFLISFYEKMQSDKGSIPDRFSAQQFSDYHSELNMSSLELGDSALYFCASSTSTGHGYTFGSGTRLTVV.

Worth noting for this clone: This CDR3 is also generated by other DNA sequences in the sample. The J gene is TRBJ2-5, the V gene TRBV5-4; 8 nucleotides agree with TRBD2. Germline V gene lookup returns CDR1 SGHNT and CDR2 YYREEE (reference sequence). V was pared by 4 bases and J by 5 bases, with 4 bases of the junction left unmatched. The CDR3 runs to 13 residues. The CDR3 nucleotides read TGTGCCAGCAGCCTGCCGGGGGGGGAGACCCAGTACTTC. Translating it yields CASSLPGGETQYF.

The chain carries TRBV27 and TRBJ1-5, with unresolved D. CDR1 and CDR2 (germline): MNHEY, SMNVEV (reference sequence). This CDR3 is built from 15 residues. V was cut by 5 bases and J by 0 bases, with 11 bases left in between. The CDR3 region has the DNA TGTGCCAGCAGTACAACAGACGGTAGCAATCAGCCCCAGCATTTT. Amino acid sequence: CASSTTDGSNQPQHF.

The chain employs TRBV18 and TRBJ2-5; a possible D gene is TRBD1 (6 bases). Trimming removed 2 bases from V and 3 bases from J, with 10 bases in between. The CDR3 is 14 residues long. Germline CDR1 and CDR2: KGHSH and LQKENI. The CDR3 DNA reads TGTGCCAGCTCACCATATAACAGGGAAGAGACCCAGTACTTC. Protein product: CASSPYNREETQYF.

V gene TRBV5-1 combines with J gene TRBJ2-1; D is possibly TRBD1 (6 bases). CDR1 and CDR2 (germline): SGHRS, YFSETQ. V dropped 0 bases and J dropped 6 bases, with 13 bases sitting between them. This CDR3 comprises 15 residues. The CDR3 protein is CASSLEGGRVNEQFF. The CDR3, as DNA: TGCGCCAGCAGCTTGGAAGGGGGACGCGTCAATGAGCAGTTCTTC.

The chain recombines TRBV5-4 with TRBJ1-3; D unclear. This CDR3 contains 14 residues. Trimming left V 0 bases short and J 2 bases short, with 6 bases between. Germline V gene sequence: CDR1 SGHNT, CDR2 YYREEE (reference sequence). The CDR3 loop is CASSLVGPGNTIYF. The CDR3 DNA follows: TGTGCCAGCAGCTTGGTAGGACCTGGAAACACCATATATTTT.

This chain uses TRBV2 with TRBJ1-1; maybe TRBD1 (6 bases). V was cut by 6 bases and J by 0 bases, with 11 bases left in between. The length of the CDR3 is 14 residues. From germline, CDR1 is SNHLY and CDR2 FYNNEI. CDR3 sequence (DNA): TGTGCCAGCAGGGTACAGGGAATGAACACTGAAGCTTTCTTT. It yields the protein CASRVQGMNTEAFF.

Turning to this clone: The sample has other DNA sequences that encode this CDR3 too. This sequence joins TRBV18 and TRBJ2-3; 10 bases match TRBD1. CDR1 and CDR2 from the germline V gene are KGHSH and LQKENI. Trimming removed 2 bases from V and 4 bases from J; junction bases left unmatched: 3. The length of the CDR3 is 15 residues. CDR3 sequence reads: CASSPRDRGPDTQYF. The DNA for the CDR3 is TGTGCCAGCTCACCAAGGGACAGGGGTCCAGATACGCAGTATTTT.

V gene TRBV7-6 combines with J gene TRBJ2-1; 10 bases fit TRBD2. The CDR3 sequence is 16 residues long. Trimming at V came to 5 bases and at J to 5 bases, leaving 9 bases not matched to a gene. Germline values: CDR1 SGHVS, CDR2 FNYEAQ. DNA for the CDR3: TGTGCCAGCAGCGCCCTTGGACTAGCGGCTAACAATGAGCAGTTCTTC. Its protein product is CASSALGLAANNEQFF.

As to this clone: The same CDR3 also results from other DNA sequences found in this sample. The V gene is TRBV6-5, the J gene TRBJ1-1; the D is unclear. Per germline, CDR1 MNHEY and CDR2 SVGAGI. Trimming stripped 3 bases from V and 2 bases from J, with 4 bases between. The CDR3 totals 12 residues. The DNA of the CDR3 is TGTGCCAGCAGTTATAAAAACACTGAAGCTTTCTTT. Its translation: CASSYKNTEAFF.

This clone was counted a few times. The V gene is TRBV10-3, the J gene TRBJ1-1; 10 bases agree with TRBD1. Germline trimming cut 2 bases from V and 3 bases from J; bases unmatched to any gene: 0. The CDR3 loop spans 14 amino acids. In germline, CDR1 is ENHRY, CDR2 SYGVKD. CDR3 amino acids: CAISEGTGDTEAFF. CDR3 DNA: TGTGCCATCAGTGAGGGGACAGGGGACACTGAAGCTTTCTTT.

This clone was found once. V gene TRBV4-1 combines with J gene TRBJ1-1; D remains unclear. Trimming cost V 3 bases and J 5 bases, with 16 bases left between them. The CDR3 loop spans 15 amino acids. The germline V gene has CDR1 MGHRA and CDR2 YSYEKL. The CDR3 nucleotides are TGCGCCAGCAGCCACCCAGCTGGAGGTGCGACTGAAGCTTTCTTT. Encoded protein: CASSHPAGGATEAFF.

Concerning this clone itself: Different DNA sequences within this sample yield the same CDR3. The chain combines TRBV6-5 with TRBJ1-1; TRBD1 agrees at 7 bases. The germline gives CDR1 MNHEY, CDR2 SVGAGI. With V trimmed by 5 bases and J by 4 bases, 4 bases remained unmatched. The CDR3 is made up of 13 amino acids. The chain's CDR3 is CASSRQGITEAFF. The CDR3 DNA sequence: TGTGCCAGCAGTCGACAGGGCATCACTGAAGCTTTCTTT.

This chain connects TRBV5-1 to TRBJ2-2; no clear D. V dropped 7 bases and J dropped 0 bases, with 10 bases sitting between them. CDR1 and CDR2 from the germline V gene are SGHRS and YFSETQ. This CDR3 is built from 14 residues. CDR3 loop: CASVGSPNTGELFF. Here the CDR3 DNA reads TGCGCCAGCGTAGGTTCTCCGAACACCGGGGAGCTGTTTTTT.

A word on this clone: The same CDR3 is also encoded by other DNA sequences in this sample. The chain uses TRBV18 and TRBJ1-5, with a weak D call TRBD1 (5 bases). The germline V gene has CDR1 KGHSH and CDR2 LQKENI. The CDR3 contains 14 residues. Between the trimmed V and J ends, which lost 2 bases and 4 bases, there was a span of 9 bases. The CDR3 DNA is TGTGCCAGCTCACCAGGGGCAGTTAATCAGCCCCAGCATTTT. Its translation is CASSPGAVNQPQHF.

CDR3 bases: TGTGCCAGCAGGATGACAGGAACTCCCTACGAGCAGTACTTC. Encoded protein: CASRMTGTPYEQYF. The chain joins TRBV6-5 to TRBJ2-7, with a possible D match to TRBD1 (6 bases). The V and J ends lost 6 bases and 2 bases respectively, with 14 bases between them. The CDR3 has 14 residues. Germline-derived CDR1 and CDR2 are MNHEY and SVGAGI.

V is TRBV6-1 and J is TRBJ1-3, with TRBD1 matching 8 bases. Per germline, CDR1 MNHNS and CDR2 SASEGT. V was pared by 4 bases and J by 11 bases, with 7 bases of the junction left unmatched. The CDR3 totals 13 residues. The CDR3 bases are TGTGCCAGCAGTGGGGACAGGTCTTCGTCCATATATTTT. It yields the protein CASSGDRSSSIYF.

The V gene is TRBV18, the J gene TRBJ1-1; TRBD1 agrees at 9 bases. This CDR3 contains 14 residues. J was trimmed by 4 bases and V by 6 bases; bases with no gene match: 6. Germline V lookup: CDR1 KGHSH, CDR2 LQKENI. The CDR3 nucleotides are TGTGCCAGCTCGCGGGACAGGGTAGGCACTGAAGCTTTCTTT. Translated: CASSRDRVGTEAFF.